The source of this TCR beta chain is a study of yellow fever vaccine responses in identical twins. Notes on the study in general: In identical twins, vaccine T cell responses appeared partly shared and partly individual.

The germline V and J ends were trimmed by 4 bases and 4 bases, with 18 bases remaining between them. CDR1 is SGDLS and CDR2 is YYNGEE in the germline V gene. The CDR3 sequence is 17 residues long. Via MiXCR, TCRdb re-called the RT-PCR reads, giving one row per CDR3 protein. The data hold about 6,000 distinct CDR3 sequences, with approximately 65% observed a single time. Turning to this clonotype: Its antigen remains unidentified.

The chain combines TRBV9 with TRBJ1-6; weak D call: TRBD1 (6 bases). Sequencing used T cells from blood (PBMCs), unsorted or a sorted subset (not recorded which), obtained before or after yellow fever vaccination (not recorded which). The sequence derives from a woman in her late teens or twenties who received the yellow fever vaccine. The CDR3 protein is CASSKQRQAGYNSPLHF. For the CDR3, the DNA is TGTGCCAGCAGCAAACAACGACAGGCCGGTTATAATTCACCCCTCCACTTT.